This record covers a single T cell receptor beta chain. As yet, its antigen is unknown. This specimen comes from a study of siplizumab effects on memory and regulatory T cells. CDR1 is GTSNPN, CDR2 SVGIG, per germline (reference sequence). This CDR3 is built from 13 residues. V lost 2 bases, J lost 5 bases, and 10 bases lay in between. Study-wide results and caveats: Mappable alloreactive CD4+ clones were on average around 67% Treg-derived with siplizumab, roughly 28% in controls. Naive T cells seemed more diverse than memory cells and seemed major alloresponse contributors. Roughly 75-97% of proliferating clones (CD4+ or CD8+) could not be assigned a naive or memory phenotype. Some alloreactive sequences were traceable to unstimulated CD4+ memory cells, and siplizumab significantly reduced them.

Libraries were prepared by immunoSEQ multiplex PCR; TCRdb keeps only in-frame clonotypes and omits some of them. The sample records roughly 120,000 clones, about 95% being singletons. The material sequenced was non-Treg CD4+ T cells sorted from blood. The chain carries TRBV30 and TRBJ2-1; D unresolved. The clonotype was recovered from a human donor in good health. The CDR3 protein is CAWSRSLNNEQFF. The CDR3 bases are TGTGCCTGGAGTAGATCCCTGAACAATGAGCAGTTCTTC.